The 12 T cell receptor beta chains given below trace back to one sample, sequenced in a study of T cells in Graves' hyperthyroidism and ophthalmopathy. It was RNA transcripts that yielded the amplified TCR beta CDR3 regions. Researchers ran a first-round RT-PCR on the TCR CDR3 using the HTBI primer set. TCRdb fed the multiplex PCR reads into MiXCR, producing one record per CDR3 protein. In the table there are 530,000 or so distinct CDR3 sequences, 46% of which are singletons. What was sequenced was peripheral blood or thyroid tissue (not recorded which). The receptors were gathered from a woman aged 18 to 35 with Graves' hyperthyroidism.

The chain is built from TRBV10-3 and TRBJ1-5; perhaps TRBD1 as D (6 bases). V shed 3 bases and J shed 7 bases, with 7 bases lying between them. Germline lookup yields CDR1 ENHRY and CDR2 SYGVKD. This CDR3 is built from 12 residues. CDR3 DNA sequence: TGTGCCATCAGTGAAGGGGGGCAGCCCCAGCATTTT. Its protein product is CAISEGGQPQHF.

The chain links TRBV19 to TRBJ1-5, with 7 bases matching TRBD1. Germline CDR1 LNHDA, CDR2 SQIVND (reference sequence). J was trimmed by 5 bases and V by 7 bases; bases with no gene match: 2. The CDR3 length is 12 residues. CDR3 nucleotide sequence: TGTGCCAGTACCCAGGGGGATCAGCCCCAGCATTTT. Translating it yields CASTQGDQPQHF.

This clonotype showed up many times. This CDR3 reads CASKQSENSPLHF. The CDR3 nucleotides read TGTGCCAGCAAACAGTCGGAAAATTCACCCCTCCACTTT. The V gene is TRBV6-1, the J gene TRBJ1-6; D gene unclear. The germline gives CDR1 MNHNS, CDR2 SASEGT. CDR3 length: 13 amino acids. V was cut by 7 bases and J by 7 bases, with 11 bases left in between.

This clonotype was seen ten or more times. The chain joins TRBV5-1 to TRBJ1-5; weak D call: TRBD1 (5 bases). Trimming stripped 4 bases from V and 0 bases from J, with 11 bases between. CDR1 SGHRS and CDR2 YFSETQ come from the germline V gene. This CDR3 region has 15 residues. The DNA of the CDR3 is TGCGCCAGCAGCATAGGGACGGCTAGCAATCAGCCCCAGCATTTT. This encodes CASSIGTASNQPQHF.

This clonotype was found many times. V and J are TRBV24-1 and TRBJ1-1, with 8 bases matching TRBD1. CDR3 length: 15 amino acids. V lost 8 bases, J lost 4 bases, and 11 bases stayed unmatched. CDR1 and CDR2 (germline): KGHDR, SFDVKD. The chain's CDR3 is CATIGQGARGTEAFF. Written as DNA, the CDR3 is TGTGCCACCATTGGACAGGGCGCACGTGGCACTGAAGCTTTCTTT.

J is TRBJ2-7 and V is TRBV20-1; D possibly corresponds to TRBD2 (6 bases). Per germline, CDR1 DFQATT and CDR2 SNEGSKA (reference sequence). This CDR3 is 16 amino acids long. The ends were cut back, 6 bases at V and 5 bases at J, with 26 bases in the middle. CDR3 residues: CSASSPSGSGAHEQYF. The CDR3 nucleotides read TGCAGTGCCAGCAGCCCGTCAGGGTCGGGAGCTCACGAGCAGTACTTC.

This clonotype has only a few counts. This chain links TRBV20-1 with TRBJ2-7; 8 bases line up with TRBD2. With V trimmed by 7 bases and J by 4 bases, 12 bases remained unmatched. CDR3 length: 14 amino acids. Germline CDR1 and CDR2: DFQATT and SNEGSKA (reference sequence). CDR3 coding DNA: TGCAGTGGATCAGGGGCGGGAGGTTATTACGAGCAGTACTTC. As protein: CSGSGAGGYYEQYF.

The CDR3 DNA is TGTGCCAGCAGCCACCGCGGGAGTGGCGAGCAGTACTTC. This translates into CASSHRGSGEQYF. The J gene is TRBJ2-7, the V gene TRBV7-9; 7 bases line up with TRBD2. The germline gives CDR1 SEHNR, CDR2 FQNEAQ (reference sequence). CDR3 length equals 13 residues. Trimming removed 5 bases from V and 6 bases from J; junction bases left unmatched: 7.

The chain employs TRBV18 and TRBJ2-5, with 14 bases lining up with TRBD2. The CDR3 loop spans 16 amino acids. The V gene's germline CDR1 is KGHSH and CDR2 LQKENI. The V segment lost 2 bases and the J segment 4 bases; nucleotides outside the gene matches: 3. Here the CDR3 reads CASSPGTSGSRETQYF. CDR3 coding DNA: TGTGCCAGCTCACCAGGGACTAGCGGGAGTCGAGAGACCCAGTACTTC. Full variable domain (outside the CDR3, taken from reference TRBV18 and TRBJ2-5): NAGVMQNPRHLVRRRGQEARLRCSPMKGHSHVYWYRQLPEEGLKFMVYLQKENIIDESGMPKERFSAEFPKEGPSILRIQQVVRGDSAAYFCASSPGTSGSRETQYFGPGTRLLVL.

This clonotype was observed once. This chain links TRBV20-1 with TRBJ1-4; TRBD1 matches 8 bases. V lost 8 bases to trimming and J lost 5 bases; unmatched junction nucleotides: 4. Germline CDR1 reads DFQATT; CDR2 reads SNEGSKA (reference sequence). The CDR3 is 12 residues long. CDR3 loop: CSLGQVNEKLFF. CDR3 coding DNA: TGCAGTTTGGGACAGGTCAATGAAAAACTGTTTTTT.

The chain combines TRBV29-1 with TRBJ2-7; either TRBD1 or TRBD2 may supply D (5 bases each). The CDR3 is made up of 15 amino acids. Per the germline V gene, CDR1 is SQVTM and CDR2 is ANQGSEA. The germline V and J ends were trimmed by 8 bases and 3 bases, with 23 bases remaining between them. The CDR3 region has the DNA TGCAGCTCGGGACCAGCAGAGGCGGTCGGCTACGAGCAGTACTTC. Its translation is CSSGPAEAVGYEQYF.

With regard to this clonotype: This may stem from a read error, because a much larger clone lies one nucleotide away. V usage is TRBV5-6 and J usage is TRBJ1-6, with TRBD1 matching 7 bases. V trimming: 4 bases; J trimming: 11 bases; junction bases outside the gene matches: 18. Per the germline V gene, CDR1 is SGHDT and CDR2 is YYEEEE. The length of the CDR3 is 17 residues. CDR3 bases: TGTGCCAGCAGCACCAACAGGGGCGTCAGGGTATGGCCACCCCTCCACTTT. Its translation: CASSTNRGVRVWPPLHF.